The 25 T cell receptor beta chains below all came from one sample that was sequenced in a study of blood T cell repertoires in COVID-19. Clones were sequenced by immunoSEQ multiplex PCR, and TCRdb holds only the in-frame ones, with some missing. The sample yields about 170,000 clones, about 85% seen once. Specimen: peripheral blood. The receptor source for this set is an elderly woman with COVID-19, enrolled during active disease.

This chain joins TRBV18 and TRBJ1-1, with a weak D call TRBD1 (6 bases). This CDR3 comprises 14 residues. V was shortened by 5 bases and J by 7 bases, with 17 bases between the two germline ends. Per the germline V gene, CDR1 is KGHSH and CDR2 is LQKENI. The CDR3 protein is CASSSNTGRVEAFF. CDR3 nucleotide sequence: TGTGCCAGCTCATCGAACACAGGGAGGGTTGAAGCTTTCTTT.

The chain employs TRBV27 and TRBJ1-2, with D possibly matching TRBD1 (5 bases). The ends were cut back, 8 bases at V and 2 bases at J, with 15 bases in the middle. Germline V gene sequence: CDR1 MNHEY, CDR2 SMNVEV (reference sequence). The CDR3 sequence is 14 residues long. CDR3 sequence: CASGLTRGNYGYTF. The DNA for the CDR3 is TGTGCCAGCGGCCTAACGCGGGGGAACTATGGCTACACCTTC.

The chain joins TRBV5-6 to TRBJ1-5; D remains ambiguous. There are 13 residues in the CDR3. In germline, CDR1 is SGHDT, CDR2 YYEEEE. V was pared by 0 bases and J by 4 bases, with 5 bases between. As DNA, the CDR3 is TGTGCCAGCAGCTTGGGGGCTAATCAGCCCCAGCATTTT. Amino acid sequence: CASSLGANQPQHF.

The V call is TRBV18, the J call TRBJ2-1; the match to TRBD1 covers 8 bases. There are 18 residues in the CDR3. The J segment lost 7 bases and the V segment lost 2 bases, leaving 16 bases of the junction unmatched. Germline V gene data show CDR1 as KGHSH and CDR2 as LQKENI. CDR3 DNA: TGTGCCAGCTCACCATTCGCGAACAGGGGGACAGCTATGAATGAGCAGTTCTTC. Its protein product is CASSPFANRGTAMNEQFF.

This rearrangement joins TRBV9 to TRBJ1-4; 12 bases are a match to TRBD1. From germline, CDR1 is SGDLS and CDR2 YYNGEE. V lost 4 bases and J lost 7; bases outside the gene matches: 8. The CDR3 has 16 amino acids. This CDR3 reads CASSPGTGGVGEKLFF. The DNA of the CDR3 is TGTGCCAGCAGCCCCGGGACAGGGGGCGTCGGTGAAAAACTGTTTTTT. Complete variable domain (other parts from reference TRBV9 and TRBJ1-4): DSGVTQTPKHLITATGQRVTLRCSPRSGDLSVYWYQQSLDQGLQFLIQYYNGEERAKGNILERFSAQQFPDLHSELNLSSLELGDSALYFCASSPGTGGVGEKLFFGSGTQLSVL.

The chain uses TRBV6-4 and TRBJ2-3; D perhaps matches TRBD2 (6 bases). The germline V gene encodes CDR1 MRHNA and CDR2 SNTAGT. The CDR3 is 13 amino acids. Trimming removed 8 bases from V and 1 base from J, with 10 bases in between. CDR3 sequence: CASLLAGTDTQYF. In DNA form, the CDR3 reads TGTGCCAGCTTATTAGCGGGCACAGATACGCAGTATTTT.

V gene TRBV12-3 or TRBV12-4 combines with J gene TRBJ2-6; D is unresolved. The V end was cut by 10 bases, the J end by 2 bases, with 9 bases between. The CDR3 is 13 residues long. CDR3 coding DNA: TGTGCCACTCTCTCTCCTGGGGCCAACGTCCTGACTTTC. Protein product: CATLSPGANVLTF.

The V gene is TRBV4-1, the J gene TRBJ2-3, with D perhaps matching TRBD2 (5 bases). This CDR3 comprises 17 residues. Germline loops: CDR1 MGHRA, CDR2 YSYEKL. V lost 0 bases and J lost 1, with 14 bases in between. The CDR3 sequence: CASSQEGRLPGTDTQYF. The CDR3, as DNA: TGCGCCAGCAGCCAAGAAGGTCGACTACCGGGCACAGATACGCAGTATTTT.

The chain recombines TRBV18 with TRBJ1-1; D is perhaps TRBD1 (5 bases). V dropped 8 bases and J dropped 1 base, with 17 bases sitting between them. The CDR3 length is 15 residues. Germline CDR1 reads KGHSH; CDR2 reads LQKENI. Here the CDR3 DNA reads TGTGCCAGCGGTAAAGGGGTGGTAGAGAACACTGAAGCTTTCTTT. Amino acid sequence: CASGKGVVENTEAFF.

J is TRBJ2-7 and V is TRBV6-1; 7 nucleotides match TRBD2. The V gene's germline CDR1 is MNHNS and CDR2 SASEGT. V shed 0 bases and J 2 bases; nucleotides not matched to a gene: 7. This CDR3 is built from 16 residues. The CDR3 loop is CASSEAPSGLTYEQYF. Written as DNA, the CDR3 is TGTGCCAGCAGTGAAGCCCCTAGCGGCTTGACCTACGAGCAGTACTTC.

The chain couples TRBV18 to TRBJ1-2, with 8 bases that match TRBD1. V lost 5 bases, J lost 8 bases, and 4 bases stayed unmatched. This CDR3 comprises 12 residues. Germline CDR1 KGHSH, CDR2 LQKENI. CDR3 in DNA: TGTGCCAGCTCAGACCGGGACAGGGGCTACACCTTC. Translating it yields CASSDRDRGYTF.

The V and J genes are TRBV5-5 and TRBJ1-5, with no clear D. V dropped 1 base and J dropped 1 base, with 12 bases sitting between them. Per germline, CDR1 SGHKS and CDR2 YYEKEE (reference sequence). The CDR3 totals 16 residues. CDR3 DNA sequence: TGTGCCAGCAGCTTGAGCGGACCCCTAAGCAATCAGCCCCAGCATTTT. This translates into CASSLSGPLSNQPQHF.

CDR3 in DNA: TGTGCCAGTAGTAGGGGACAGGACTATGGCTACACCTTC. It yields the protein CASSRGQDYGYTF. This chain connects TRBV19 to TRBJ1-2, with 8 bases aligning to TRBD1. The CDR3 has 13 amino acids. Germline V gene sequence: CDR1 LNHDA, CDR2 SQIVND (reference sequence). V lost 4 bases and J lost 3; bases outside the gene matches: 1. The full variable domain, with the rest looked up from reference TRBV19 and TRBJ1-2, is DGGITQSPKYLFRKEGQNVTLSCEQNLNHDAMYWYRQDPGQGLRLIYYSQIVNDFQKGDIAEGYSVSREKKESFPLTVTSAQKNPTAFYLCASSRGQDYGYTFGSGTRLTVV.

This chain connects TRBV7-8 to TRBJ2-7, with TRBD1 matching 7 bases. V trimming: 4 bases; J trimming: 1 base; junction bases outside the gene matches: 7. This CDR3 spans 15 amino acids. The germline V gene has CDR1 SGHVS and CDR2 FQNEAQ. DNA of the CDR3: TGTGCCAGCAGCTCCTTAAGGGACAGATCCTACGAGCAGTACTTC. Protein product: CASSSLRDRSYEQYF.

The chain is built from TRBV10-3 and TRBJ2-5; 10 bases match TRBD2. The germline gives CDR1 ENHRY, CDR2 SYGVKD. CDR3 length: 11 amino acids. Losses at the gene ends were 9 bases for V and 5 bases for J; bases not matched to a gene: 0. CDR3 region: CAIAGGETQYF. The CDR3 DNA reads as TGTGCCATAGCGGGGGGGGAGACCCAGTACTTC.

This chain's CDR3 is CSPGQGFGQYF. The CDR3 nucleotides are TGCAGCCCGGGACAGGGTTTTGGGCAGTACTTC. The chain couples TRBV20-1 to TRBJ2-7, with TRBD1 matching 9 bases. The germline CDR1 and CDR2 sequences are DFQATT and SNEGSKA (reference sequence). The CDR3 totals 11 residues.

The gene calls are TRBV4-2 and TRBJ2-7; D is perhaps TRBD2 (6 bases). This CDR3 has 16 amino acids. Per germline, CDR1 LGHNA and CDR2 YNFKEQ. The V end was cut by 1 base, the J end by 3 bases, with 16 bases between. The CDR3 loop reads CASSQAGSVAVYEQYF. The CDR3 DNA is TGTGCCAGCAGCCAAGCGGGTTCGGTAGCGGTCTACGAGCAGTACTTC.

V and J are TRBV27 and TRBJ2-7; 10 bases line up with TRBD2. Germline CDR1 MNHEY, CDR2 SMNVEV (reference sequence). This CDR3 is 17 amino acids long. Losses at the gene ends were 10 bases for V and 0 bases for J; bases not matched to a gene: 15. In DNA, the CDR3 is TGTGCCACCTCGGAATTAGCGGGAGGATACTACTCCTACGAGCAGTACTTC. Amino acid sequence: CATSELAGGYYSYEQYF.

The chain carries TRBV11-1 and TRBJ2-5; 10 bases agree with TRBD1. Germline V gives CDR1 SGHAT, CDR2 FQDESV (reference sequence). The CDR3 sequence is 14 residues long. The J segment lost 4 bases and the V segment lost 5 bases, leaving 4 bases of the junction unmatched. CDR3 region: CASSPWTGGETQYF. For the CDR3, the DNA is TGTGCCAGCAGCCCTTGGACAGGGGGAGAGACCCAGTACTTC. The variable domain in full, completed from reference TRBV11-1 and TRBJ2-5, reads EAEVAQSPRYKITEKSQAVAFWCDPISGHATLYWYRQILGQGPELLVQFQDESVVDDSQLPKDRFSAERLKGVDSTLKIQPAELGDSAMYLCASSPWTGGETQYFGPGTRLLVL.

This sequence joins TRBV3-1 (or the pseudogene TRBV3-2) and TRBJ1-6; D remains ambiguous. Trimming took 3 bases from V and 9 from J, leaving 6 bases between them. The CDR3 consists of 12 residues. Germline V lookup: CDR1 LGHDT, CDR2 YNNKEL (reference sequence). The CDR3 reads CASSQPGSPLHF. DNA of the CDR3: TGTGCCAGCAGCCAGCCCGGTTCACCCCTCCACTTT.

Notes on this clone: Other DNA sequences in the sample encode the same CDR3. This chain uses TRBV5-1 with TRBJ2-3; D possibly corresponds to TRBD1 (5 bases). CDR1 is SGHRS, CDR2 YFSETQ, per germline. Trimming removed 4 bases at V and 2 bases at J, with 8 bases between. This CDR3 is built from 13 residues. CDR3 DNA sequence: TGCGCCAGCAGCGCAGGGTACACAGATACGCAGTATTTT. The encoded protein is CASSAGYTDTQYF.

V gene TRBV15 combines with J gene TRBJ1-1; D is undetermined. V gave up 7 bases and J gave up 2 bases, with 14 bases separating them. Germline V gene lookup returns CDR1 LNHNV and CDR2 YYDKDF (reference sequence). CDR3 length: 14 residues. The CDR3, as DNA: TGTGCCACCACCCTGAACTCCCGAAACACTGAAGCTTTCTTT. Amino acids: CATTLNSRNTEAFF.

The chain joins TRBV5-1 to TRBJ1-2; D is unclear. Germline V CDR1 and CDR2: SGHRS, YFSETQ. There are 14 residues in the CDR3. V shed 3 bases and J shed 8 bases, with 17 bases lying between them. The CDR3 loop is CASSSQTARFGYTF. For the CDR3, the DNA is TGCGCCAGCAGCTCCCAGACTGCACGCTTCGGCTACACCTTC.

The V gene is TRBV5-8, the J gene TRBJ1-1; 9 positions match TRBD1. V gave up 0 bases and J gave up 8 bases; unmatched junction bases: 5. This CDR3 spans 14 amino acids. The germline CDR1 and CDR2 sequences are SGHTS and YDEGEE. For the CDR3, the DNA is TGTGCCAGCAGCTTGGGGGGACAGGGATTGGAAGCTTTCTTT. This encodes CASSLGGQGLEAFF.

This chain uses TRBV7-3 with TRBJ1-5; D gene unclear. Trimming cost V 4 bases and J 6 bases, with 7 bases left between them. The CDR3 consists of 12 residues. Germline V gene data show CDR1 as SGHTA and CDR2 as FQGTGA. The CDR3 DNA sequence: TGTGCCAGCAGCTGCGGATGTCAGCCCCAGCATTTT. It yields the protein CASSCGCQPQHF.